The 8 T cell receptor beta chains below come from one sample, sequenced in a study of blood T cell repertoires in COVID-19 (TCRdb year 2020). The receptor library was made with the immunoSEQ multiplex PCR assay. TCRdb retrieved this table from immuneACCESS and kept in-frame rearrangements only. Not all clones are present; in checked studies, unresolved V genes account for under half, and no reason is known for the remainder. Present in this sample are about 140,000 clones, about 82% of which were seen just once. The ten largest clones take up 8.2% of the sample. The sequenced sample was peripheral blood. The origin of the receptors is a woman aged 60-75 years with acute or convalescent COVID-19.

This chain joins TRBV6-5 and TRBJ2-7, with 9 bases fitting TRBD2. Trimming at V came to 2 bases and at J to 3 bases, leaving 5 bases not matched to a gene. The CDR3 runs to 15 residues. Germline V gene data show CDR1 as MNHEY and CDR2 as SVGAGI. CDR3 protein: CASSYGSGGNYEQYF. The CDR3 bases are TGTGCCAGCAGTTACGGTAGCGGGGGCAACTACGAGCAGTACTTC.

V usage is TRBV6-1 and J usage is TRBJ1-2, with 9 bases that match TRBD1. Germline CDR1 is MNHNS and CDR2 is SASEGT. J was trimmed by 8 bases and V by 6 bases; bases with no gene match: 19. The CDR3 extends over 17 amino acids. The CDR3: CASREQGAQGVVRGYTF. The DNA for the CDR3 is TGTGCCAGCAGAGAACAGGGGGCACAAGGCGTGGTCCGAGGCTACACCTTC.

V usage is TRBV28 and J usage is TRBJ1-6; D is unclear. V lost 6 bases and J lost 3, with 15 bases in between. The CDR3 totals 16 residues. In germline, CDR1 is MDHEN, CDR2 SYDVKM. The CDR3 spells CASSSFSEGYNSPLHF. DNA for the CDR3: TGTGCCAGCAGCTCCTTTAGTGAGGGCTATAATTCACCCCTCCACTTT.

The gene calls are TRBV4-3 and TRBJ1-6; TRBD1 might be the D (6 bases). Germline V CDR1 and CDR2: LGHNA, YSLEER. CDR3 length: 13 residues. V lost 4 bases and J 7 bases, leaving 8 bases between the germline ends. This CDR3 reads CASSRQENSPLHF. For the CDR3, the DNA is TGCGCCAGCAGCCGACAGGAGAATTCACCCCTCCACTTT.

The table lists this clone with a count of one. The sample holds other DNA sequences that translate to the same CDR3. The chain couples TRBV19 to TRBJ2-7; TRBD1 agrees at 10 bases. Germline V CDR1 and CDR2: LNHDA, SQIVND (reference sequence). Losses at the gene ends were 3 bases for V and 3 bases for J; bases not matched to a gene: 2. The CDR3 is made up of 14 amino acids. The CDR3 protein is CASSIGTGDYEQYF. The CDR3, as DNA: TGTGCCAGTAGTATTGGGACAGGGGACTACGAGCAGTACTTC.

This clone was detected a few times. This chain links TRBV6-7 with TRBJ1-2; no reliable D call. TRBV6-7 carries the ORF label, with uncertain function. The CDR3 is made up of 16 amino acids. Trimming took 2 bases from V and 3 from J, leaving 16 bases between them. For the CDR3, the DNA is TGTGCCAGCAGTTACCGCCAGGCCAAAAAGGACTATGGCTACACCTTC. Residues: CASSYRQAKKDYGYTF.

V gene TRBV6-5 combines with J gene TRBJ2-7; 9 bases map to TRBD1. The CDR3 length is 13 residues. The junction had 5 bases not matched to a gene; V was cut back by 6 bases and J by 5 bases. CDR1 and CDR2 from the germline V gene are MNHEY and SVGAGI. DNA for the CDR3: TGTGCCAGCAGCCCACAGGGGGCCCACGAGCAGTACTTC. Translated, it gives CASSPQGAHEQYF.

There are a few counts of this clone. This rearrangement joins TRBV7-9 to TRBJ2-1, with D perhaps TRBD1 (6 bases). The V end was cut by 2 bases, the J end by 7 bases, with 15 bases between. Germline values: CDR1 SEHNR, CDR2 FQNEAQ (reference sequence). CDR3 size: 15 residues. DNA for the CDR3: TGTGCCAGCAGCTTATCTCGGATTCAGGGGAATGAGCAGTTCTTC. This codes for CASSLSRIQGNEQFF.